The rows below give T cell receptor beta chains drawn from one sample of a study of Ad26.COV2.S vaccination and SARS-CoV-2 variants. This table comes from immunoSEQ multiplex PCR, and its TCRdb copy is limited to in-frame clones, with some not included. The sample consists of more than 300,000 clones, 70% to 90% of them appearing once. The sequencing used peripheral blood, collected in a trial of Ad26.COV2.S vaccine versus placebo. Every receptor here comes from a person between 18 and 65 years old who received the Ad26.COV2.S COVID-19 vaccine or a placebo. Both conserved end residues are part of each CDR3. The order of the fields is V gene, D gene, clone size, J gene, CDR3 DNA, CDR3 protein. The D gene is left open where the match is weak. Clone size is shown for a subset of rows, as once, few, many or a class of expanded clone.

>TRBV27|.|.|TRBJ2-2
TGTGCCAGCAGGTTGGGACTCCGGAACACCGGGGAGCTGTTTTTT
CASRLGLRNTGELFF
>TRBV7-9|.|.|TRBJ2-1
TGTGCCAGCAGCTTTCTGGACCCCAGCCCTCGCAATGAGCAGTTCTTC
CASSFLDPSPRNEQFF
>TRBV19|.|.|TRBJ1-5
TGTGCCAGTATCTCGTCTTTTTATAGCAATCAGCCCCAGCATTTT
CASISSFYSNQPQHF
>TRBV7-2|.|.|TRBJ1-4
TGTGCCAGCAGCCTTGGACGGACTAGAACTAATGAAAAACTGTTTTTT
CASSLGRTRTNEKLFF
>TRBV7-6|.|once|TRBJ2-1
TGTGCCAGCAGCTTAGGGGGGGGGCATATGGATGAGCAGTTCTTC
CASSLGGGHMDEQFF
>TRBV18|.|few|TRBJ1-1
TGTGCCAGCTCACCACAGGGTTCCAGGGACACTGAAGCTTTCTTT
CASSPQGSRDTEAFF
>TRBV28|.|.|TRBJ2-7
TGTGCCAGCAGTCACGGCGTCGGGCAGTACTTC
CASSHGVGQYF
>TRBV4-3|TRBD2|.|TRBJ2-7
TGCGCCAGCAGCCAAGCGCTAGCGGTTTACTCCTACGAGCAGTACTTC
CASSQALAVYSYEQYF
>TRBV5-8|.|.|TRBJ2-7
TGTGCCAGCAGCGTCCGGGAGCAGCTAAAAGGGTACTTC
CASSVREQLKGYF
>TRBV4-2|.|.|TRBJ2-2
TGTGCCAGCAGCCAAGAAGCGAGGGAGCTGTTTTTT
CASSQEARELFF
>TRBV6-2/TRBV6-3|TRBD1|.|TRBJ1-1
TGTGCCAGCAGCAAAGACAGGGGGCCAAAGAACACTGAAGCTTTCTTT
CASSKDRGPKNTEAFF
>TRBV7-2|.|.|TRBJ2-1
TGTGCCAGCAGCTTTCACGCCAGGGAGCAGTTCTTC
CASSFHAREQFF
>TRBV4-1|.|few|TRBJ2-7
TGCGCCAGCAGCCACTCTGAGGGGGGCACCTACGAGCAGTACTTC
CASSHSEGGTYEQYF
>TRBV3-1/TRBV3-2|TRBD2|.|TRBJ2-1
TGTGCCAGCAGCCATGCGGGGGGGGACAATGAGCAGTTCTTC
CASSHAGGDNEQFF
>TRBV12-3/TRBV12-4|TRBD1|.|TRBJ2-7
TGTGCCAGCAGTCCCCCAACAGGGGTCGAGCAGTACTTC
CASSPPTGVEQYF
>TRBV7-2|TRBD1|.|TRBJ2-3
TGTGCCAGCAGCTTCCGGACAGGGGGCTCTTTCACAGATACGCAGTATTTT
CASSFRTGGSFTDTQYF
>TRBV7-9|.|once|TRBJ1-2
TGTGCCAGCAGCCCCCCGGGCCGCCTTTTAGGTGGCTACACCTTC
CASSPPGRLLGGYTF
>TRBV5-1|TRBD1|.|TRBJ2-1
TGCGCCAGCAGCTCTACAGGGGGCAACTCCTACAATGAGCAGTTCTTC
CASSSTGGNSYNEQFF
>TRBV5-1|.|.|TRBJ2-1
TGCGCCAGCAGCTTGCGGCCGGGAGAGGGGGCTAAAGAGCAGTTCTTC
CASSLRPGEGAKEQFF
>TRBV10-3|.|.|TRBJ2-5
TGTGCCATCAGCCCCCGGGGTCCCGAGACCCAGTACTTC
CAISPRGPETQYF
>TRBV6-2/TRBV6-3|.|.|TRBJ2-7
TGTGCCAGCAGTTCCCTGGACCGGGACTACGAGCAGTACTTC
CASSSLDRDYEQYF
>TRBV2|TRBD1|.|TRBJ2-2
TGTGCCAGCAGTGTGGGCAGGGGGACCGGGGAGCTGTTTTTT
CASSVGRGTGELFF
>TRBV24-1|TRBD1|.|TRBJ2-1
TGTGCCACCAGTGACCCTCGAACCGGGACAGCGGTTTACAATGAGCAGTTCTTC
CATSDPRTGTAVYNEQFF
>TRBV4-3|.|.|TRBJ2-1
TGCGCCAGCAGCCAAGCCCAGTACAATGAGCAGTTCTTC
CASSQAQYNEQFF
>TRBV4-1|.|.|TRBJ2-1
TGCGCCAGCAGCCAAGAGGGACCATACGGAGAGGATGAGCAGTTCTTC
CASSQEGPYGEDEQFF
>TRBV12-3/TRBV12-4|.|once|TRBJ2-5
TGTGCCAGCAATAGCGAGATTAAAGAGACCCAGTACTTC
CASNSEIKETQYF
>TRBV10-3|.|.|TRBJ1-2
TGTGCCATCAGTTGGGGGGGGGAAAGATCTGATGGCTACACCTTC
CAISWGGERSDGYTF
>TRBV5-6|TRBD2|.|TRBJ2-1
TGTGCCAGCAGCTTTGGAGCGGGAAGCTCCTACAATGAGCAGTTCTTC
CASSFGAGSSYNEQFF
>TRBV7-8|.|.|TRBJ2-7
TGTGCCAGCAGTTTGACAGAAATCTACGAGCAGTACTTC
CASSLTEIYEQYF
>TRBV3-1/TRBV3-2|.|.|TRBJ2-2
TGTGCCAGCAGCCAGCTCGGGGGCCTAGGCGGGGAGCTGTTTTTT
CASSQLGGLGGELFF
>TRBV3-1/TRBV3-2|TRBD2|.|TRBJ2-3
TGTGCCAGCAGCCAGTCGGGACTAGCCGGCACAGATACGCAGTATTTT
CASSQSGLAGTDTQYF
>TRBV19|.|.|TRBJ1-2
TGTGCCAGTAGTAAAGGGACGATGGGCGATGGCTACACCTTC
CASSKGTMGDGYTF
>TRBV18|.|.|TRBJ2-7
TGTGCCAGCTCACCCACGAGGGGCTCGGGATCCTACGAGCAGTACTTC
CASSPTRGSGSYEQYF
>TRBV19|.|.|TRBJ1-1
TGTGCCAGCGGGGGGCGAAGTGAAGCTTTCTTT
CASGGRSEAFF